Listed below are T cell receptor beta chains from one sample, sequenced in a study of blood T cell repertoires in COVID-19. The repertoire was sequenced with immunoSEQ multiplex PCR; TCRdb's copy has only in-frame clones and lacks some. Here the sample spans about 110,000 clones, 60% to 85% being singletons. The source material was peripheral blood. The origin of the receptors is a woman aged 35 to 49 with acute or convalescent COVID-19. The conserved cysteine and the conserved F or W are not part of the CDR3 here.

v_call | cdr3_aa
TRBV9 | ASSVGVGGGDGSPLH
TRBV3-1/TRBV3-2 | ASSQEGRVLGYGYT
TRBV5-4 | ASSLAGQGASAF
TRBV11-2 | ASSLEQAPFYGYT
TRBV27 | ASSLTRQGEGYT
TRBV25-1 | ASSVKSTGELF
TRBV2 | ASSESGLFQPQH
TRBV12-3/TRBV12-4 | ASSFGIQGGYT
TRBV3-1/TRBV3-2 | ASSPMTGNTEAF
TRBV9 | ASSPRTSGGNEQF
TRBV7-3 | ASSTTDRVQI
TRBV11-1 | ASSLSQNSYNEQF
TRBV20-1 | SASLGREAF
TRBV13 | ASSLRAGGGETQY
TRBV6-2/TRBV6-3 | ASSDRTSGGIPYNEQF
TRBV5-4 | ASSWGGTNTGELF
TRBV30 | ARQGQRNSGNTIY
TRBV18 | ASSSRTSGGAAETQY
TRBV7-9 | ASSPARRNTEAF
TRBV6-1 | ASSELSWTVGSEKLF
TRBV5-1 | ASSLDRTGQNEKLF
TRBV5-1 | ASSPADTGISYEQY
TRBV7-6 | ASSLITVPGGSEEQF
TRBV19 | ASSIKGDTEAF
TRBV9 | ASSVGLQLRELF
TRBV6-5 | ASRRGTGELF